This TCR beta chain was recorded in a study of T cells in Graves' hyperthyroidism and ophthalmopathy. Findings and limits, study-wide: Most thyroid clonotypes that were expanded above 0.001 also turned up in blood.

Germline assignment: CDR1 SGHTA and CDR2 FQGTGA. This CDR3 contains 15 residues. With 7 bases clipped from V and 4 bases from J, the junction kept 9 bases outside the gene matches. Hyperthyroidism had been newly diagnosed in patients aged 18 to 65, and its duration was under 2 months. The study left out patients who had uncontrolled infection, other autoimmune disease, pregnancy or lactation. Details on this clonotype: Antigen: not known.

RNA transcripts yielded amplified TCR beta CDR3 regions. RT-PCR in the first round (using the HTBI primer set) targeted the TCR CDR3. Each CDR3 protein is one row after TCRdb ran MiXCR on the multiplex PCR reads. The sample consists of 33,000 or so distinct CDR3 sequences, 49% of them appearing once. The TCR was taken from a woman between 50 and 59 years old with Graves' hyperthyroidism that later progressed to Graves' ophthalmopathy. The sequencing sample was made of blood. The rearrangement uses TRBV7-3 and TRBJ2-2; 7 bases map to TRBD2. The DNA of the CDR3 is TGTGCCAGCAACCCAATGGGGGGGAGCACCGGGGAGCTGTTTTTT. Its protein is CASNPMGGSTGELFF.